This T cell receptor (beta chain) was sequenced during a study of T cells in Graves' hyperthyroidism and ophthalmopathy. Lactation, pregnancy, other autoimmune disease or uncontrolled infection excluded patients. Orbital computed tomography and thyroid ultrasound, together with serum TRAb and thyroxine and clinical symptoms, were used for diagnoses. The study, taken as a whole, reports: Blood samples included most of the expanded thyroid clonotypes exceeding 0.001.

Amplification of TCR beta CDR3 regions was performed using RNA transcripts as template. Using the HTBI primer set, a first-round RT-PCR was run on the TCR CDR3. TCRdb re-analysed the multiplex PCR reads in MiXCR, keeping a single row per CDR3 protein. Altogether about 610,000 distinct CDR3 sequences are present, over 12% being singletons, with the ten largest covering around 4.1%. Ten or more counts support this clonotype. Its antigen is as yet unknown. Germline CDR1 and CDR2: MDHEN and SYDVKM. Trimming removed 5 bases from V and 8 bases from J, with 15 bases in between. The CDR3 extends over 13 amino acids.

This rearrangement joins TRBV28 to TRBJ1-1; perhaps TRBD1 as D (5 bases). Sequenced: blood. The sequence derives from a woman in her 40s with Graves' ophthalmopathy. The CDR3 DNA reads as TGTGCCAGCAGTCCGGGGGTGGAACGGGAAGCTTTCTTT. Protein: CASSPGVEREAFF. The whole variable domain, filled in from reference TRBV28 and TRBJ1-1, reads DVKVTQSSRYLVKRTGEKVFLECVQDMDHENMFWYRQDPGLGLRLIYFSYDVKMKEKGDIPEGYSVSREKKERFSLILESASTNQTSMYLCASSPGVEREAFFGQGTRLTVV.